Detailed here is one TCR beta chain. The data originate from a study of long-term antiretroviral therapy in people with HIV. Version v3.0 of the immunoSEQ assay ran at survey level. Using immunoSEQ multiplex PCR, the repertoire was profiled, and TCRdb retains in-frame clones only, with some absent. Of approximately 25,000 clones listed, around 84% are singletons. The source material was unsorted PBMCs, sampled 3 years after starting antiretroviral therapy. The clonotype was recovered from a man aged 50 to 60 with HIV.

The CDR3 loop is CASSPRTGASYEQYF. The CDR3 bases are TGTGCCAGCAGCCCCAGGACAGGGGCATCTTACGAGCAGTACTTC. The gene calls are TRBV7-8 and TRBJ2-7; 9 positions match TRBD1. CDR1 and CDR2 from the germline V gene are SGHVS and FQNEAQ. CDR3 length equals 15 residues. The trim removed 5 bases at V and 4 bases at J, leaving 9 bases unmatched.